A selection of T cell receptor beta chains follows, all from one sample in a study of shared clonotypes between healthy human individuals. Sequencing was performed with immunoSEQ multiplex PCR; in TCRdb, only in-frame clones are kept and a portion is missing. The repertoire holds 2,100,000 or so clones, with approximately 96% as singletons. Sequences were obtained from naive CD4+ T cells sorted from blood. These receptors were collected from a man between 18 and 29 years old in good health. CDR3s include the opening cysteine and the closing phenylalanine or tryptophan. A D gene is named only where the DNA matches it firmly. Clone sizes are given selectively: once, few, many, or a class where the clone is expanded.

abundance: .
j_gene: TRBJ2-7
v_gene: TRBV5-6
d_gene: .
CDR3aa: CASSLGLTMSTYEQYF
CDR3nt: TGTGCCAGCAGCCTGGGACTCACAATGAGTACCTACGAGCAGTACTTC

abundance: once
j_gene: TRBJ2-1
v_gene: TRBV14
d_gene: .
CDR3aa: CASSQGLATGHEQFF
CDR3nt: TGTGCCAGCAGCCAAGGTCTTGCTACCGGGCATGAGCAGTTCTTC

abundance: .
j_gene: TRBJ1-2
v_gene: TRBV2
d_gene: .
CDR3aa: CASTTSGTSYGYTF
CDR3nt: TGTGCCAGTACAACTTCCGGGACGTCCTATGGCTACACCTTC

abundance: .
j_gene: TRBJ2-5
v_gene: TRBV6-5
d_gene: .
CDR3aa: CASIIRRGGETQYF
CDR3nt: TGTGCCAGCATCATTCGCCGCGGCGGGGAGACCCAGTACTTC

abundance: .
j_gene: TRBJ2-7
v_gene: TRBV5-1
d_gene: TRBD1
CDR3aa: CASSLGGTVSYEQYF
CDR3nt: TGCGCCAGCAGCTTGGGTGGGACAGTGTCCTACGAGCAGTACTTC

abundance: .
j_gene: TRBJ2-7
v_gene: TRBV5-4
d_gene: .
CDR3aa: CASSRGTARYEQYF
CDR3nt: TGTGCCAGCAGCCGCGGGACCGCCCGCTACGAGCAGTACTTC

abundance: .
j_gene: TRBJ2-1
v_gene: TRBV7-9
d_gene: TRBD2
CDR3aa: CASSFMTSGSDEQFF
CDR3nt: TGTGCCAGCAGCTTCATGACTAGCGGGAGCGATGAGCAGTTCTTC

abundance: .
j_gene: TRBJ1-1
v_gene: TRBV6-1
d_gene: .
CDR3aa: CASSDTRTMNTEAFF
CDR3nt: TGTGCCAGCAGTGACACCAGGACAATGAACACTGAAGCTTTCTTT

abundance: once
j_gene: TRBJ2-3
v_gene: TRBV20-1
d_gene: .
CDR3aa: CSAPQGYTQYF
CDR3nt: TGCAGTGCGCCCCAGGGATATACGCAGTATTTT

abundance: once
j_gene: TRBJ2-2
v_gene: TRBV5-4
d_gene: .
CDR3aa: CASSQVDPGDRAGELFF
CDR3nt: TGTGCCAGCAGCCAAGTGGACCCAGGCGACCGGGCCGGGGAGCTGTTTTTT

abundance: .
j_gene: TRBJ2-3
v_gene: TRBV9
d_gene: .
CDR3aa: CASSVGRGRPDTQYF
CDR3nt: TGTGCCAGCAGCGTAGGGAGGGGGCGCCCAGATACGCAGTATTTT

abundance: .
j_gene: TRBJ2-1
v_gene: TRBV5-4
d_gene: .
CDR3aa: CASSLVGADEQFF
CDR3nt: TGTGCCAGCAGCTTGGTCGGGGCAGATGAGCAGTTCTTC

abundance: .
j_gene: TRBJ2-3
v_gene: TRBV5-1
d_gene: .
CDR3aa: CASSSGLSTDTQYF
CDR3nt: TGCGCCAGCAGCTCCGGACTTAGCACAGATACGCAGTATTTT

abundance: .
j_gene: TRBJ2-1
v_gene: TRBV5-8
d_gene: TRBD1
CDR3aa: CASSWTGGTYNEQFF
CDR3nt: TGTGCCAGCAGCTGGACAGGGGGCACCTACAATGAGCAGTTCTTC

abundance: .
j_gene: TRBJ2-7
v_gene: TRBV6-6
d_gene: .
CDR3aa: CASSRQDSYEQYF
CDR3nt: TGTGCCAGCAGTCGCCAGGATTCCTACGAGCAGTACTTC

abundance: .
j_gene: TRBJ2-7
v_gene: TRBV28
d_gene: .
CDR3aa: CASHQNYEQYF
CDR3nt: TGTGCCAGCCACCAGAATTACGAGCAGTACTTC